This TCR beta chain came from a study of T cell repertoires in cytomegalovirus infection. On the study more broadly: CMV infection together with matching HLA type was indicated by public TCR beta signatures.

This clonotype has a count of ten or more. The antigen remains undetermined. TCRdb independently ran MiXCR on the reads; one entry per CDR3 protein. The sample contains some 110,000 distinct CDR3 sequences, around 10% of which appear only once. The TCR originated in a human donor in good health (CMV status not recorded). Some clones in this sample may be carry-over from other donors' samples. Sequenced sample: PBMCs, sequenced either directly or after in vitro stimulation (not recorded which).

CDR3 protein: CASSPVGGTTEAFF. The CDR3 region has the DNA TGTGCCAGCAGTCCCGTTGGGGGAACCACTGAAGCTTTCTTT. V is TRBV6-6 and J is TRBJ1-1, with D maybe TRBD1 (5 bases). This CDR3 has 14 amino acids. The germline gives CDR1 MNHNY, CDR2 SVGAGI (reference sequence). V lost 5 bases and J lost 4, with 14 bases in between.